The present TCR beta chain was sequenced within a study of shared clonotypes between healthy human individuals. Several immunoSEQ plates held equal portions of the genomic DNA taken from each subset. Here immunoSEQ multiplex PCR was the method, and the copy in TCRdb shows in-frame clones only, minus some. Among some 2,000,000 clones listed, just under 95% were seen once. Concerning this clone: This sample also contains other DNA sequences that code for the same CDR3.

Germline trimming cut 2 bases from V and 8 bases from J; bases unmatched to any gene: 2. CDR1 MNHNS and CDR2 SASEGT come from the germline V gene. CDR3 length: 12 residues. Terminally differentiated effector memory CD45RA+ cells were excluded by CCR7 positive selection of CD45RO-negative cells. Among the donors, all were Caucasian adults who lived in Nashville, Tennessee. Sequencing input: naive CD8+ T cells sorted from blood. The sequence came from a man aged 18 to 30 in good health. The chain has TRBV6-1 and TRBJ1-2, with TRBD1 matching 7 bases. The CDR3 reads CASSELGGGYTF. DNA for the CDR3: TGTGCCAGCAGTGAACTAGGGGGCGGCTACACCTTC.